These T cell receptor beta chains were read from a single sample in a study of T cell responses to AZD1222 COVID-19 vaccine. Assay: immunoSEQ multiplex PCR; the TCRdb copy retains only in-frame clones and omits some. Among approximately 130,000 clones, approximately 85% were seen once, and the ten largest hold 5% to 7%. The sequenced sample was peripheral blood, obtained 28 days after the second AZD1222 dose. The receptors were gathered from an adult who received the AZD1222 COVID-19 vaccine. Each CDR3 is given with its conserved first and last residue. A D gene is named only where the DNA matches it firmly. The listing skips clone size in some rows; elsewhere it reads once, few, many or a size class.

d_call	clone_size	j_call	v_call	cdr3_aa	cdr3_nt
.	.	TRBJ1-1	TRBV5-1	CASSLWAGGDEAFF	TGCGCCAGCAGCCTGTGGGCAGGAGGAGATGAAGCTTTCTTT
.	.	TRBJ1-2	TRBV7-3	CASSFQGSYVYGYTF	TGTGCCAGCAGCTTTCAGGGCTCTTACGTTTATGGCTACACCTTC
.	.	TRBJ1-5	TRBV28	CASSFIARANQPQHF	TGTGCCAGCAGTTTCATAGCCCGAGCGAATCAGCCCCAGCATTTT
.	.	TRBJ1-3	TRBV7-2	CASSPDSFGNTIYF	TGTGCCAGCAGCCCGGACAGCTTTGGAAACACCATATATTTT
.	.	TRBJ1-3	TRBV2	CASSAALSGNTIYF	TGTGCCAGCAGTGCGGCACTCTCTGGAAACACCATATATTTT
.	.	TRBJ2-2	TRBV5-1	CASSFQGFGEPNTGELFF	TGCGCCAGCAGCTTTCAAGGTTTTGGGGAACCTAACACCGGGGAGCTGTTTTTT
TRBD2	.	TRBJ2-7	TRBV4-1	CAAAKSGSSGRVNEQYF	TGCGCAGCAGCCAAGTCGGGGTCTAGCGGGAGGGTAAACGAGCAGTACTTC
.	.	TRBJ1-3	TRBV29-1	CSVERGSGNTIYF	TGCAGCGTTGAAAGGGGCTCAGGAAACACCATATATTTT
.	.	TRBJ1-3	TRBV30	CAWSRSSGNTIYF	TGTGCCTGGAGTAGGAGCTCTGGAAACACCATATATTTT
.	.	TRBJ2-7	TRBV5-8	CASSPEVGSYEQYF	TGTGCCAGCAGCCCGGAGGTTGGATCCTACGAGCAGTACTTC
.	.	TRBJ2-6	TRBV9	CASSPPSSGANVLTF	TGTGCCAGCAGCCCCCCTTCCTCTGGGGCCAACGTCCTGACTTTC
.	once	TRBJ1-2	TRBV6-2/TRBV6-3	CASSRDGVYGYTF	TGTGCCAGCAGCCGGGACGGCGTCTATGGCTACACCTTC
.	once	TRBJ1-6	TRBV6-4	CASSPRGVDNSPLHF	TGTGCCAGCAGCCCCCGGGGGGTGGATAATTCACCCCTCCACTTT
.	.	TRBJ1-5	TRBV7-2	CASSSWRDQPQHF	TGTGCCAGCAGCTCCTGGAGGGATCAGCCCCAGCATTTT
.	.	TRBJ2-3	TRBV12-3/TRBV12-4	CASSFNTPDTQYF	TGTGCCAGCAGTTTTAATACTCCAGATACGCAGTATTTT
TRBD1	.	TRBJ1-2	TRBV27	CASSPQGDGYTF	TGTGCCAGCAGTCCCCAGGGGGATGGCTACACCTTC
.	.	TRBJ2-1	TRBV19	CASSPGPSPNEQFF	TGTGCCAGTAGTCCGGGACCCTCACCCAATGAGCAGTTCTTC
.	.	TRBJ2-5	TRBV30	CASAAAQETQYF	TGTGCCTCGGCAGCAGCCCAAGAGACCCAGTACTTC
.	.	TRBJ2-3	TRBV4-2	CASSQDRGTDTQYF	TGTGCCAGCAGCCAAGACAGGGGCACAGATACGCAGTATTTT
.	.	TRBJ1-1	TRBV5-1	CASSPTGLTEAFF	TGCGCCAGCAGCCCTACAGGGCTCACTGAAGCTTTCTTT
TRBD1	.	TRBJ1-4	TRBV10-2	CASSESGTGLRTNEKLFF	TGCGCCAGCAGTGAGTCAGGGACAGGGTTGAGGACTAATGAAAAACTGTTTTTT
TRBD1	once	TRBJ1-2	TRBV7-9	CASHFPQGANYGYTF	TGTGCCAGTCACTTCCCGCAGGGGGCGAACTATGGCTACACCTTC
TRBD1	.	TRBJ2-3	TRBV2	CASSDLFFGSDRGAPDTQYF	TGTGCCAGCAGCGATCTTTTCTTCGGTTCGGACAGGGGAGCTCCAGATACGCAGTATTTT
TRBD1	.	TRBJ1-2	TRBV5-1	CASSPIQGANGYTF	TGCGCCAGCAGCCCTATTCAGGGGGCGAATGGCTACACCTTC
.	.	TRBJ2-6	TRBV7-9	CASSLPGGRPNLTF	TGTGCCAGCAGCTTGCCGGGGGGCCGGCCGAACCTGACTTTC
.	.	TRBJ2-7	TRBV9	CASSLRYETYEQYF	TGTGCCAGCAGCCTCAGGTACGAGACCTACGAGCAGTACTTC
.	.	TRBJ2-7	TRBV4-2	CASSQTTGYEQYF	TGTGCCAGCAGCCAGACGACAGGTTACGAGCAGTACTTC
.	.	TRBJ2-2	TRBV2	CASSSSWELFF	TGTGCCAGCAGTAGTAGTTGGGAGCTGTTTTTT
.	.	TRBJ1-2	TRBV19	CASTLGGTSYTF	TGTGCCAGTACCCTAGGAGGAACGAGCTACACCTTC
.	.	TRBJ1-1	TRBV27	CASRREATEAFF	TGTGCCAGCAGACGGGAGGCCACTGAAGCTTTCTTT
.	.	TRBJ2-4	TRBV5-1	CASSLQPQGSINIQYF	TGCGCCAGCAGCTTGCAACCACAGGGATCTATAAACATTCAGTACTTC
.	.	TRBJ1-1	TRBV18	CASSKQRGEANTEAFF	TGTGCCAGCTCAAAACAACGTGGGGAGGCGAACACTGAAGCTTTCTTT
TRBD1	.	TRBJ1-6	TRBV7-9	CASRGQGESPLHF	TGTGCCAGCAGGGGACAGGGGGAGTCACCCCTCCACTTT